The 28 T cell receptor beta chains given below trace back to one sample, sequenced in a study of T cells in Graves' hyperthyroidism and ophthalmopathy (dated by TCRdb to the late 2010s). The library came from multiplex PCR. Sequenced using an Illumina HiSeq 2000. Amplification of TCR beta CDR3 regions was carried out from RNA transcripts. The first round of RT-PCR for the TCR CDR3 was performed with the HTBI primer set and the Qiagen OneStep RT-PCR kit. TCRdb cleaned the public reads at Q25 with fastp, built clones with MiXCR and kept in-frame beta chains. Identical CDR3 proteins give one entry, which carries the most common genes and DNA. This sample gives about 330,000 distinct CDR3 sequences in total; roughly 13% of them show up just once. Together, the top ten hold 30% to 40% of the sample. The source material was blood. Source of these receptors: a woman in her forties with Graves' ophthalmopathy.

This clonotype appeared a few times. A read error may explain this, as a much larger clone is one base away. The chain links TRBV6-1 to TRBJ2-3; 9 nucleotides match TRBD1. The V and J ends lost 6 bases and 5 bases, in that order; junction bases with no gene match: 12. The germline V gene has CDR1 MNHNS and CDR2 SASEGT. The CDR3 is 16 residues long. The CDR3 is CASRPAGDRERDTQYF. The CDR3 nucleotides read TGTGCCAGCAGACCTGCAGGGGACAGGGAGAGAGATACGCAGTATTTT.

This clonotype was observed many times. The V gene is TRBV27, the J gene TRBJ1-6, with D unresolved. V lost 3 bases to trimming and J lost 6 bases, with 12 bases between them. CDR1 is MNHEY and CDR2 is SMNVEV in the germline V gene (reference sequence). This CDR3 is 15 amino acids long. DNA for the CDR3: TGTGCCAGCAGTTTCGCCCCTAGGGCTAATTCACCCCTCCACTTT. Its translation: CASSFAPRANSPLHF.

Note on this clonotype: Being one base from a much bigger clone, this may be a read error. The CDR3 region is CSVATSMSGQETQYF. The CDR3 coding sequence is TGCAGCGTTGCAACTTCGATGAGCGGGCAAGAGACCCAGTACTTC. The V and J genes are TRBV20-1 and TRBJ2-5; perhaps TRBD2 as D (6 bases). This CDR3 is 15 amino acids long. Germline loops: CDR1 DFQATT, CDR2 SNEGSKA (reference sequence).

This clonotype was seen at least ten times. The gene calls are TRBV7-2 and TRBJ1-5, with D possibly being TRBD1 (6 bases). The ends were cut back, 5 bases at V and 2 bases at J, with 16 bases in the middle. Germline V gene lookup returns CDR1 SGHTA and CDR2 FQGNSA. The CDR3 length is 16 residues. CDR3 sequence reads: CASSQVGGRRNQPQHF. The CDR3 DNA sequence: TGTGCCAGCAGCCAAGTAGGGGGTAGACGCAATCAGCCCCAGCATTTT.

This clonotype was seen more than once but under ten times. V usage is TRBV10-2 and J usage is TRBJ2-7, with 7 bases fitting TRBD2. Germline V gives CDR1 WSHSY, CDR2 SAAADI. Losses at the gene ends were 7 bases for V and 5 bases for J; bases not matched to a gene: 8. The CDR3 is 13 amino acids. The CDR3 region is CASTRDYSNEQYF. The CDR3, as DNA: TGCGCCAGCACTAGGGACTATTCTAACGAGCAGTACTTC.

V usage is TRBV14 and J usage is TRBJ1-1; D gene unclear. The CDR3 has 16 amino acids. V was trimmed by 9 bases and J by 4 bases, leaving 24 bases between them. Germline CDR1 reads SGHDN; CDR2 reads FVKESK. The CDR3 bases are TGTGCCAGTAGCGGCAGCACTGGTCGAGGAACCACTGAAGCTTTCTTT. As protein: CASSGSTGRGTTEAFF.

Many counts were recorded for this clonotype. The gene calls are TRBV5-6 and TRBJ2-7; 8 bases fit TRBD1. CDR1 is SGHDT, CDR2 YYEEEE, per germline. The CDR3 has 13 amino acids. J gave up 4 bases and V 4 bases, and 4 bases lay outside the gene matches. The CDR3 DNA sequence: TGTGCCAGCAGCCATGACAGGGGATACGAGCAGTACTTC. It specifies CASSHDRGYEQYF.

In its sample, this clonotype was seen many times. The rearrangement joins TRBV20-1 to TRBJ2-3, with D possibly matching TRBD2 (5 bases). Trimming removed 7 bases from V and 0 bases from J, with 14 bases in between. The CDR3 consists of 14 residues. Per the germline V gene, CDR1 is DFQATT and CDR2 is SNEGSKA (reference sequence). The CDR3 coding sequence is TGCAGTGTGATAGGACTGCGAAGCACAGATACGCAGTATTTT. Protein: CSVIGLRSTDTQYF.

J is TRBJ2-1 and V is TRBV6-1; tentatively, D is TRBD2 (6 bases). The germline V gene has CDR1 MNHNS and CDR2 SASEGT. The CDR3 runs 14 residues. Trimming removed 7 bases at V and 1 base at J, with 11 bases between. The CDR3 protein is CASTRGISYNEQFF. The CDR3 nucleotides read TGTGCCAGCACCCGCGGGATATCCTACAATGAGCAGTTCTTC.

V usage is TRBV3-1 and J usage is TRBJ1-5; no definite D call. Trimming cost V 2 bases and J 4 bases, with 3 bases left between them. The CDR3 spans 12 residues. The germline V gene encodes CDR1 LGHDT and CDR2 YNNKEL (reference sequence). The CDR3 protein is CASSQNNQPQHF. DNA of the CDR3: TGTGCCAGCAGCCAAAATAATCAGCCCCAGCATTTT. Looking up the rest from reference TRBV3-1 and TRBJ1-5 gives the full variable domain: DTAVSQTPKYLVTQMGNDKSIKCEQNLGHDTMYWYKQDSKKFLKIMFSYNNKELIINETVPNRFSPKSPDKAHLNLHINSLELGDSAVYFCASSQNNQPQHFGDGTRLSIL.

This clonotype came up once. The junction differs from germline at one of its ends, possibly a read error. This chain connects TRBV25-1 to TRBJ1-2; D is uncertain. Germline CDR1 MGHDK, CDR2 SYGVNS. This CDR3 region has 15 residues. In nucleotides, the CDR3 is TGTACCAGCAGTGAATCGCTCGACGGGGACTATGGCTACACCTTC. Translation gives CTSSESLDGDYGYTF.

There are many counts of this clonotype. This rearrangement joins TRBV9 to TRBJ2-1; D possibly corresponds to TRBD2 (5 bases). Germline V CDR1 and CDR2: SGDLS, YYNGEE. V was shortened by 4 bases and J by 0 bases, with 20 bases between the two germline ends. The CDR3 totals 18 residues. This chain's CDR3 is CASSFPLVATSSYNEQFF. Here the CDR3 DNA reads TGTGCCAGCAGCTTCCCCCTCGTAGCGACCAGCTCCTACAATGAGCAGTTCTTC.

This clonotype was recorded a few times. At one end, the junction sequence differs from germline, possibly due to a read error. V gene TRBV12-3 or TRBV12-4 combines with J gene TRBJ1-2; the D is unclear. The CDR3 contains 11 residues. CDR3 sequence (DNA): TGTGCCAGCAGTTTAGGTGGGCCACTCTCCTTC. Amino acids: CASSLGGPLSF.

This clonotype has a count of ten or more. J is TRBJ2-7 and V is TRBV6-1; D unclear. CDR3 size: 17 residues. V was cut by 7 bases and J by 2 bases, with 24 bases left in between. Germline V lookup: CDR1 MNHNS, CDR2 SASEGT. The CDR3 DNA is TGTGCCAGCACGGACCCTTTGTTCGTTCGGAGAACCTACGAGCAGTACTTC. It specifies CASTDPLFVRRTYEQYF.

This clonotype was detected ten times or more. The chain joins TRBV6-1 to TRBJ2-7, with TRBD2 identical over 9 bases. CDR1 is MNHNS and CDR2 is SASEGT in the germline V gene. V trimming: 5 bases; J trimming: 7 bases; junction bases outside the gene matches: 15. The CDR3 consists of 16 residues. The CDR3 region is CASSNLGKAGGREQYF. The CDR3 DNA sequence: TGTGCCAGCAGTAACCTCGGAAAAGCGGGGGGCCGAGAGCAGTACTTC.

The table lists this clonotype with many counts. J is TRBJ2-7 and V is TRBV6-1, with D tentatively TRBD1 (6 bases). The germline V gene encodes CDR1 MNHNS and CDR2 SASEGT. Trimming cost V 5 bases and J 4 bases, with 9 bases left between them. CDR3 length: 12 residues. The CDR3 DNA sequence: TGTGCCAGCAGTTCAAGGGGGTACGAGCAGTACTTC. The encoded protein is CASSSRGYEQYF.

This clonotype has a count of ten or more. The chain employs TRBV29-1 and TRBJ2-1; perhaps TRBD2 as D (6 bases). V dropped 0 bases and J dropped 10 bases, with 13 bases sitting between them. The CDR3 covers 13 residues. Germline CDR1 and CDR2: SQVTM and ANQGSEA. The CDR3 here is CSVEENREREQFF. The DNA of the CDR3 is TGCAGCGTTGAAGAAAACCGGGAGCGGGAGCAGTTCTTC.

J is TRBJ2-7 and V is TRBV19; D may be TRBD1 or TRBD2 (5 bases each). The V end lost 2 bases, the J end lost 5 bases, and 16 bases lay between the germline ends. Germline V gives CDR1 LNHDA, CDR2 SQIVND (reference sequence). The CDR3 length is 15 residues. CDR3 in DNA: TGTGCCAGTAGTATAAGGGACGGTCTTCGCAACGAGCAGTACTTC. Translation: CASSIRDGLRNEQYF.

This clonotype has ten or more counts. The J gene is TRBJ1-2, the V gene TRBV28, with D possibly TRBD1 on 5 matching bases. From germline, CDR1 is MDHEN and CDR2 SYDVKM. CDR3 size: 12 residues. V lost 1 base, J lost 8 bases, and 8 bases lay in between. This CDR3 reads CASSLSRDGYTF. The CDR3 DNA reads TGTGCCAGCAGTTTATCAAGGGACGGCTACACCTTC.

This clonotype occurred a few times. The chain is built from TRBV5-1 and TRBJ1-1; 9 nucleotides match TRBD1. Trimming took 9 bases from V and 0 from J; bases not matched to a gene: 6. Germline V gene sequence: CDR1 SGHRS, CDR2 YFSETQ. CDR3 size: 14 residues. CDR3 loop: CATRTGDMNTEAFF. Here the CDR3 DNA reads TGCGCCACAAGGACAGGGGACATGAACACTGAAGCTTTCTTT.

V usage is TRBV20-1 and J usage is TRBJ2-3; 14 nucleotides match TRBD2. Losses at the gene ends were 5 bases for V and 5 bases for J; bases not matched to a gene: 12. This CDR3 is 17 amino acids long. CDR1 is DFQATT and CDR2 is SNEGSKA in the germline V gene (reference sequence). The CDR3 protein is CSASPGLAGAQEDTQYF. As DNA, the CDR3 is TGCAGTGCTTCGCCGGGACTAGCGGGGGCCCAGGAAGATACGCAGTATTTT.

This clonotype was found many times. The chain carries TRBV11-3 and TRBJ2-5, with D tentatively TRBD1 (5 bases). Trimming shortened V by 8 bases and J by 5 bases, and 12 bases separated the two germline ends. This CDR3 has 12 amino acids. Germline V lookup: CDR1 SGHNT, CDR2 YENEEA. CDR3: CASRPAGETQYF. The CDR3 coding sequence is TGTGCCAGCCGCCCTGCAGGGGAGACCCAGTACTTC.

This clonotype showed up just a few times. This chain links TRBV5-1 with TRBJ2-5, with D possibly matching TRBD2 (5 bases). V was pared by 4 bases and J by 2 bases, with 15 bases between. This CDR3 is 15 amino acids long. From germline, CDR1 is SGHRS and CDR2 YFSETQ. CDR3 loop: CASSPNLGSQETQYF. In nucleotides, the CDR3 is TGCGCCAGCAGCCCCAACTTGGGGAGTCAAGAGACCCAGTACTTC.

This clonotype has only a few counts. V and J are TRBV13 and TRBJ2-7; the D gene is possibly TRBD2 (6 bases). Germline-derived CDR1 and CDR2 are PRHDT and FYEKMQ (reference sequence). This CDR3 contains 13 residues. V was trimmed by 3 bases and J by 4 bases, leaving 10 bases between them. The CDR3, as DNA: TGTGCCAGCAGCTTTGGGGAGGCGTACGAGCAGTACTTC. Protein sequence: CASSFGEAYEQYF.

This clonotype has at least ten counts. The chain recombines TRBV7-9 with TRBJ2-1; D is unclear. CDR3 length: 13 amino acids. Trimming removed 0 bases at V and 10 bases at J, with 10 bases between. Germline CDR1 and CDR2: SEHNR and FQNEAQ (reference sequence). CDR3 sequence reads: CASSLASLREQFF. The CDR3 bases are TGTGCCAGCAGCTTAGCTTCTTTGCGCGAGCAGTTCTTC.

This clonotype was detected ten times or more. This chain joins TRBV12-3 or TRBV12-4 and TRBJ1-2; D is unclear. There are 14 residues in the CDR3. Trimming stripped 3 bases from V and 10 bases from J, with 18 bases between. The CDR3 DNA is TGTGCCAGCAGTTTTGTAGGTGGCCACACTTACTACACCTTC. Its protein is CASSFVGGHTYYTF.

The sample holds many counts of this clonotype. This chain links TRBV3-1 with TRBJ2-5; D possibly uses TRBD1 or TRBD2 (5 bases each). This CDR3 is built from 16 residues. V lost 1 base and J lost 0, with 12 bases in between. The germline CDR1 and CDR2 sequences are LGHDT and YNNKEL (reference sequence). The CDR3 DNA is TGTGCCAGCAGCCAAGTAGGGACGGAGTACCAAGAGACCCAGTACTTC. As protein: CASSQVGTEYQETQYF.

CDR3 residues: CASSPGTAFNQPQHF. The CDR3 nucleotides are TGTGCCAGCAGCCCGGGTACAGCTTTCAATCAGCCCCAGCATTTT. The V gene is TRBV7-9, the J gene TRBJ1-5; no firm D call. Trimming took off 5 bases at V and 3 bases at J, with 14 bases between the two ends. This CDR3 has 15 amino acids. The germline V gene encodes CDR1 SEHNR and CDR2 FQNEAQ (reference sequence).